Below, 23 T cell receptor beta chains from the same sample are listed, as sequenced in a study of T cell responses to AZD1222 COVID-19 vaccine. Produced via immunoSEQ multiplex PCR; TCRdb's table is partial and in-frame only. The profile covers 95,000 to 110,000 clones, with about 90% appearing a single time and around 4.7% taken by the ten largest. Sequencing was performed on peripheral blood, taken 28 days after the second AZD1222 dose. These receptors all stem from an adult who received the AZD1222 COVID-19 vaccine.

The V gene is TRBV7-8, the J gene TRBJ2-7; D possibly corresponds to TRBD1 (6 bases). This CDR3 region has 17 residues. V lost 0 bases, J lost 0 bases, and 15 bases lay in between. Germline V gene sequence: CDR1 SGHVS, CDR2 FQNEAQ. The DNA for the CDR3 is TGTGCCAGCAGCTTAGCTTTCTGGGGGCGGAGCTCCTACGAGCAGTACTTC. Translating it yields CASSLAFWGRSSYEQYF.

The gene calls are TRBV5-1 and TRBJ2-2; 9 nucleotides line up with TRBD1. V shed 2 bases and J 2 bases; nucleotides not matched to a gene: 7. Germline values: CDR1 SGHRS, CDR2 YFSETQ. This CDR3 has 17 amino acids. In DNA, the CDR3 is TGCGCCAGCAGCTTAGGAACGGGACAGGGAAACACCGGGGAGCTGTTTTTT. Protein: CASSLGTGQGNTGELFF.

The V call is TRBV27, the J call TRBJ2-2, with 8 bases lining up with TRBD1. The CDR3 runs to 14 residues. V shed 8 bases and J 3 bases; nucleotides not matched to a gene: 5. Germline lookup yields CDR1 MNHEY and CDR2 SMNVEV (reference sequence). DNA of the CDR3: TGTGCCAGCGGAGGACAGGGTTACACCGGGGAGCTGTTTTTT. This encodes CASGGQGYTGELFF.

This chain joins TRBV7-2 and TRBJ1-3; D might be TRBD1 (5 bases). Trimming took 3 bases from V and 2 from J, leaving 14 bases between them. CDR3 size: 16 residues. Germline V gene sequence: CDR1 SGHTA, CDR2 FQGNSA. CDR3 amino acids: CASSLGWKGAGNTIYF. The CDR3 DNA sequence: TGTGCCAGCAGCTTGGGGTGGAAAGGGGCTGGAAACACCATATATTTT.

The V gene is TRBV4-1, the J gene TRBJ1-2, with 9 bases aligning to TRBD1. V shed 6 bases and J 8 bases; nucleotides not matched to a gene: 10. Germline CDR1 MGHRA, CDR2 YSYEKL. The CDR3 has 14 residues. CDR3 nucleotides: TGCGCCAGCAGGGTAGCGGGACAGGGTGGAGGCTACACCTTC. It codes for CASRVAGQGGGYTF.

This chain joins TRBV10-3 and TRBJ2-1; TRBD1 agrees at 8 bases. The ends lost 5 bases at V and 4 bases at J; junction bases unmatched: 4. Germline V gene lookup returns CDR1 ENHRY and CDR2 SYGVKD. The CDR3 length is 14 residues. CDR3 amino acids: CAISTGTGYNEQFF. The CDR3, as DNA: TGTGCCATCAGTACCGGGACAGGTTACAATGAGCAGTTCTTC.

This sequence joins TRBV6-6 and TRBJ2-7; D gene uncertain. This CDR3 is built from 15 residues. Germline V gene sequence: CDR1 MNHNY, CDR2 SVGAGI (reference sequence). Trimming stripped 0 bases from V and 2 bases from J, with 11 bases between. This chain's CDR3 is CASSYSFRFAYEQYF. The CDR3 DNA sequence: TGTGCCAGCAGTTACTCATTCAGGTTTGCCTACGAGCAGTACTTC.

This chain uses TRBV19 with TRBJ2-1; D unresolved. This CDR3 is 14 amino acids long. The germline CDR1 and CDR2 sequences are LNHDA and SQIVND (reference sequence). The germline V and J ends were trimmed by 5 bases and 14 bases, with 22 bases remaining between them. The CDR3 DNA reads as TGTGCCAGTAGTCCAGCGACTCGATCCGACCGAGAGTTCTTC. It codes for CASSPATRSDREFF.

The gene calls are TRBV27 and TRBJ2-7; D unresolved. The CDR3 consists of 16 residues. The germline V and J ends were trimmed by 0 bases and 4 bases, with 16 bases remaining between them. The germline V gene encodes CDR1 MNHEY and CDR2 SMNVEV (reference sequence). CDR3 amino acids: CASSLSWQVLRYEQYF. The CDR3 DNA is TGTGCCAGCAGTTTATCTTGGCAGGTTCTAAGGTACGAGCAGTACTTC.

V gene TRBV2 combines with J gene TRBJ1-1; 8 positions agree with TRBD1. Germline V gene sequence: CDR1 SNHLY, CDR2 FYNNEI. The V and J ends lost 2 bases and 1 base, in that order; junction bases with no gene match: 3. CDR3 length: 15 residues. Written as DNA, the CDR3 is TGTGCCAGCAGTGAACAGGGGGCGGGGAACACTGAAGCTTTCTTT. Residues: CASSEQGAGNTEAFF.

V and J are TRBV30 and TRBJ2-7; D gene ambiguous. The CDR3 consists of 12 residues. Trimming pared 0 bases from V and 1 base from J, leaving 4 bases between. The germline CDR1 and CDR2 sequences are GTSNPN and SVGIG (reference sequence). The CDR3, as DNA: TGTGCCTGGAGTGTATCATCCTACGAGCAGTACTTC. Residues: CAWSVSSYEQYF. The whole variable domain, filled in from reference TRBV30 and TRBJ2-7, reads SQTIHQWPATLVQPVGSPLSLECTVEGTSNPNLYWYRQAAGRGLQLLFYSVGIGQISSEVPQNLSASRPQDRQFILSSKKLLLSDSGFYLCAWSVSSYEQYFGPGTRLTVT.

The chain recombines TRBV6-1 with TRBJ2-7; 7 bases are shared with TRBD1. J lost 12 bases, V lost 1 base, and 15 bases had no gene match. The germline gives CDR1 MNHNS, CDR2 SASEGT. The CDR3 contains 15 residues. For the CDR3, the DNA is TGTGCCAGCAGTGAAGGGACAGGATTCCCATTACGGTGGTACTTC. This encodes CASSEGTGFPLRWYF.

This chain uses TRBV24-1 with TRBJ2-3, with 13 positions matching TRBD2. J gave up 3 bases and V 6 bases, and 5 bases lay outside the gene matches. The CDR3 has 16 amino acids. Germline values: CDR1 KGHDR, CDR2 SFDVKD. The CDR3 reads CATSTTSGGRTDTQYF. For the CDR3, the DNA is TGTGCCACCAGTACGACTAGCGGGGGGCGAACAGATACGCAGTATTTT.

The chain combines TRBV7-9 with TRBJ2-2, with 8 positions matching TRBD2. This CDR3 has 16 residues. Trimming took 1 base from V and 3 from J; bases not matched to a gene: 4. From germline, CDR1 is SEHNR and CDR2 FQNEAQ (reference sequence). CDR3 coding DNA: TGTGCCAGCAGCTTAGAACTAGCGGTATACACCGGGGAGCTGTTTTTT. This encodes CASSLELAVYTGELFF.

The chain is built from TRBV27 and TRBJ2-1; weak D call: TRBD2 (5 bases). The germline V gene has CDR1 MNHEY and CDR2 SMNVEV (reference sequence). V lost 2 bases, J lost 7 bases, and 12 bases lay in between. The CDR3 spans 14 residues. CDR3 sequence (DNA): TGTGCCAGCAGTTTAAATCTAGCTGGTAATGAGCAGTTCTTC. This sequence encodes CASSLNLAGNEQFF.

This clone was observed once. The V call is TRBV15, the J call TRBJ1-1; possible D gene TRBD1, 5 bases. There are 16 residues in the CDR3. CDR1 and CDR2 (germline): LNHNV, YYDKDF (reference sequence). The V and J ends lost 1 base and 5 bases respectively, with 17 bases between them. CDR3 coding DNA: TGTGCCACCAGCAGAGGGAGGGAGGGGACGTGGACTGAAGCTTTCTTT. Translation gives CATSRGREGTWTEAFF.

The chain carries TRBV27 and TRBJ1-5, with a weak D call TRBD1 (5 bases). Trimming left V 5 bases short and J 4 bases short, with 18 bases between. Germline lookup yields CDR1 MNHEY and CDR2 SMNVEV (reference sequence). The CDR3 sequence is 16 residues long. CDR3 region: CASSPLKGSGNQPQHF. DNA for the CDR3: TGTGCCAGCAGTCCCCTTAAGGGGTCAGGGAATCAGCCCCAGCATTTT.

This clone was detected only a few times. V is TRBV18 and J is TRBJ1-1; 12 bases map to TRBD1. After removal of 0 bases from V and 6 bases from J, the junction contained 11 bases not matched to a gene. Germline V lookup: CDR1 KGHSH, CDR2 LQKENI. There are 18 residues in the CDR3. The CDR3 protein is CASSPPLWDRGRVAEAFF. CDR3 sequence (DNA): TGTGCCAGCTCACCACCGCTTTGGGACAGGGGGCGAGTGGCTGAAGCTTTCTTT.

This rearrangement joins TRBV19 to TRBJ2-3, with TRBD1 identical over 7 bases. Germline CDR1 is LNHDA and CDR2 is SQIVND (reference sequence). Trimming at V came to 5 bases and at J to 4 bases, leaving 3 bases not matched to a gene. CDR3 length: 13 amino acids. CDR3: CASSPQGADTQYF. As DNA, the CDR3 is TGTGCCAGTAGTCCTCAGGGGGCAGATACGCAGTATTTT.

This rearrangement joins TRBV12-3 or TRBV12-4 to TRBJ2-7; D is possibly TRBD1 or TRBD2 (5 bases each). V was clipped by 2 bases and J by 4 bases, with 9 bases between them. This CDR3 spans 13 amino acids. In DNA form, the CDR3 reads TGTGCCAGCAGTTTAAGGGACGGATACGAGCAGTACTTC. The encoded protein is CASSLRDGYEQYF.

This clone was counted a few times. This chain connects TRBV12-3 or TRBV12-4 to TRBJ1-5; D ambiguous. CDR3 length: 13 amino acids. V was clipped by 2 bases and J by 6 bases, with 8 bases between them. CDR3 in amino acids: CASSLSSGQPQHF. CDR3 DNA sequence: TGTGCCAGCAGTTTATCGTCCGGTCAGCCCCAGCATTTT.

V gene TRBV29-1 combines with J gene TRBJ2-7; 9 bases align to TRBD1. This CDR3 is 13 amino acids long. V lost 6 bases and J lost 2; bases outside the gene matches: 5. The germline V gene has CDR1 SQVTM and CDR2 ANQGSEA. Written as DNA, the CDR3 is TGCAGCGTGTTGGGACAGGGCGCCTACGAGCAGTACTTC. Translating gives CSVLGQGAYEQYF.

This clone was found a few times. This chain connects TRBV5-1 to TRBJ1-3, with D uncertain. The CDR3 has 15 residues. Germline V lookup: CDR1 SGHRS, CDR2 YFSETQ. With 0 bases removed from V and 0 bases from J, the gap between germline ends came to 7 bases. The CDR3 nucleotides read TGCGCCAGCAGCTTGGGGACGAGCTCTGGAAACACCATATATTTT. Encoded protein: CASSLGTSSGNTIYF.